This entry concerns a single TCR beta chain. The data were obtained in a study of blood T cells in healthy people across ages. Alongside a J-beta primer mix, a sample-barcoded 5' primer served in a second PCR lasting about 7 to 11 cycles. All samples gave at least 2.5 million CDR3-containing paired-end reads. Each CDR3 protein is one row after TCRdb ran MiXCR on the 5' RACE reads. Here the sample spans just over 1 million distinct CDR3 sequences, under 45% being singletons. The authors isolated at least 6 million PBMCs per sample. The clonotype comes from an older woman in good health. Sequenced input: blood.

CDR3 bases: TGTGCCAGCAGGACCGGGACAGGGGGGAACACTGAAGCTTTCTTT. Encoded protein: CASRTGTGGNTEAFF. The rearrangement joins TRBV12-3 or TRBV12-4 to TRBJ1-1; TRBD1 matches at 11 bases. V trimming: 6 bases; J trimming: 1 base; junction bases outside the gene matches: 4. The CDR3 is 15 residues long.